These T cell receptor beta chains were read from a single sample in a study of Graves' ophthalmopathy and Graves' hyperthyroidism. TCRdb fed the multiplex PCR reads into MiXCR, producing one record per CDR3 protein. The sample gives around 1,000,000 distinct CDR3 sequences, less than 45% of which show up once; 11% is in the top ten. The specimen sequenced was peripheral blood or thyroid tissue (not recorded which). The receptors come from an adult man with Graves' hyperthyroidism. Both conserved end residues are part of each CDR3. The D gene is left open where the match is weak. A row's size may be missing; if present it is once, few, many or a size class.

CDR3 DNA: TGTGCCAGCATTCGACAGGGTAGCACCGGGGAGCTGTTTTTT
CDR3 protein: CASIRQGSTGELFF
J gene: TRBJ2-2
V gene: TRBV6-5
CDR3 length: 14
D gene: TRBD1
clone size: NA

CDR3 DNA: TGTGCCACCAGTGATTTCCGACCGGGACTAGCTATTCAAGAGACCCAGTACTTC
CDR3 protein: CATSDFRPGLAIQETQYF
J gene: TRBJ2-5
V gene: TRBV24-1
CDR3 length: 18
D gene: TRBD2
clone size: NA

CDR3 DNA: TGTGCCAGTAGTATGAGAACTGGGGGACAGGGGAGCAATCAGCCCCAGCATTTT
CDR3 protein: CASSMRTGGQGSNQPQHF
J gene: TRBJ1-5
V gene: TRBV19
CDR3 length: 18
D gene: TRBD1
clone size: many

CDR3 DNA: TGTGCCAGCAGCCGCAGGGACGAGAGCTCCTACGAGCAGTACTTC
CDR3 protein: CASSRRDESSYEQYF
J gene: TRBJ2-7
V gene: TRBV14
CDR3 length: 15
D gene: NA
clone size: NA

CDR3 DNA: TGTGCCAGCAGCCCCCGGGGCGCCCGGTCAGAGACCCAGTACTTC
CDR3 protein: CASSPRGARSETQYF
J gene: TRBJ2-5
V gene: TRBV7-8
CDR3 length: 15
D gene: NA
clone size: few

CDR3 DNA: TGTGCCAGCAACGAGGGACAGGCAAGCTCCTACGAGCAGTACTTC
CDR3 protein: CASNEGQASSYEQYF
J gene: TRBJ2-7
V gene: TRBV12-3/TRBV12-4
CDR3 length: 15
D gene: TRBD1
clone size: few

CDR3 DNA: TGTGCCAGCGCCGGGACGAGGGTTGGCTACACCTTC
CDR3 protein: CASAGTRVGYTF
J gene: TRBJ1-2
V gene: TRBV7-9
CDR3 length: 12
D gene: NA
clone size: many

CDR3 DNA: TGTGCCAGCTCACAGGGCATCACGGAGCCCCAGCATTTT
CDR3 protein: CASSQGITEPQHF
J gene: TRBJ1-5
V gene: TRBV6-4
CDR3 length: 13
D gene: NA
clone size: NA

CDR3 DNA: TGTGCCAGCAGTACCCGGGGGGTAGCGGAAGCCTACGAGCAGTACTTC
CDR3 protein: CASSTRGVAEAYEQYF
J gene: TRBJ2-7
V gene: TRBV25-1
CDR3 length: 16
D gene: TRBD2
clone size: NA

CDR3 DNA: TGTGCCATCAGTGACACCGGGACGGCGCCACACGAGCAGTACTTC
CDR3 protein: CAISDTGTAPHEQYF
J gene: TRBJ2-7
V gene: TRBV10-3
CDR3 length: 15
D gene: NA
clone size: many

CDR3 DNA: TGTGCCAGTAGCCAAGATCAACAGTATGGCTACACCTTC
CDR3 protein: CASSQDQQYGYTF
J gene: TRBJ1-2
V gene: TRBV14
CDR3 length: 13
D gene: NA
clone size: NA

CDR3 DNA: TGTGCCAGCAGCAACGCCGGGACGTACTATGGCTACACCTTC
CDR3 protein: CASSNAGTYYGYTF
J gene: TRBJ1-2
V gene: TRBV5-4
CDR3 length: 14
D gene: NA
clone size: many

CDR3 DNA: TGCAGCGTTTGGCGGGATAGCACTGAAGCTTTCTTT
CDR3 protein: CSVWRDSTEAFF
J gene: TRBJ1-1
V gene: TRBV29-1
CDR3 length: 12
D gene: NA
clone size: NA

CDR3 DNA: TGTGCCAGCAGTCCGGGACGGCTTCGGAGCCCTTTCTACGAGCAGTACTTC
CDR3 protein: CASSPGRLRSPFYEQYF
J gene: TRBJ2-7
V gene: TRBV7-8
CDR3 length: 17
D gene: NA
clone size: few

CDR3 DNA: TGTGCCAGCAGCAAAACAGGGGCCGACACCGGGGAGCTGTTTTTT
CDR3 protein: CASSKTGADTGELFF
J gene: TRBJ2-2
V gene: TRBV7-2
CDR3 length: 15
D gene: TRBD1
clone size: NA

CDR3 DNA: TGTGCCAGCAGCTTGGGAGGCGGCAGGGGGAGAGAGACCCAGTACTTC
CDR3 protein: CASSLGGGRGRETQYF
J gene: TRBJ2-5
V gene: TRBV7-9
CDR3 length: 16
D gene: NA
clone size: NA

CDR3 DNA: TGCGCCAGCAGCTCACCAGCGGGGGGGCCTCAAGAGACCCAGTACTTC
CDR3 protein: CASSSPAGGPQETQYF
J gene: TRBJ2-5
V gene: TRBV5-1
CDR3 length: 16
D gene: TRBD2
clone size: NA

CDR3 DNA: TGTGCCAGCAGCTTAGTGCAGGCGGCCTACGAGCAGTACTTC
CDR3 protein: CASSLVQAAYEQYF
J gene: TRBJ2-7
V gene: TRBV7-9
CDR3 length: 14
D gene: NA
clone size: NA

CDR3 DNA: TGTGCCAGCAGTGAAAGTGGGGATGACGGGGAGCTGTTTTTT
CDR3 protein: CASSESGDDGELFF
J gene: TRBJ2-2
V gene: TRBV2
CDR3 length: 14
D gene: NA
clone size: few